Listed here is a single T cell receptor (beta chain). This specimen belongs to a study of metastatic and nonmetastatic thyroid tumors. Thyroid surgery had not been preceded by any treatment in any patient. Germline-derived CDR1 and CDR2 are SGHTA and FQGNSA. V was pared by 6 bases and J by 10 bases, with 19 bases between. The CDR3 totals 13 residues. TCRdb re-called clones from the PCR reads using MiXCR. Of about 40,000 clones listed, about 14% were seen once; the top ten hold around a tenth. The clonotype was recovered from a female donor with papillary thyroid cancer or a benign thyroid nodule (not recorded which). Some clones in this sample may be carry-over from other donors' samples. The material sequenced was blood. This chain connects TRBV7-2 to TRBJ2-7, with D possibly being TRBD2 (7 bases). The CDR3 DNA reads TGTGCCAGCAGGGACTCGCCGGGGGGCGAACAGTACGTC. Translation gives CASRDSPGGEQYV.